This TCR beta chain came from a study of blood T cell repertoires in COVID-19. Study-wide background: PBMCs, B-cell-depleted T cells, or T cells provided the cDNA or gDNA that made up the material.

This CDR3 is built from 16 residues. Germline CDR1 is SGHTA and CDR2 is FQGNSA. After removal of 6 bases from V and 5 bases from J, the junction contained 10 bases not matched to a gene. Original data processing: Reference gene primer amplification gave estimated nucleated cell counts. Clones were read by immunoSEQ multiplex PCR, and TCRdb kept only the in-frame ones, dropping some. V and J calls and clone size are copied from that table; D and trimming were computed from the DNA. The table includes 200,000 to 300,000 clones, roughly 88% detected once. Enrollment of patients from Seattle took place during active infection, with longitudinal follow-up.

The chain has TRBV7-2 and TRBJ2-5, with 12 bases fitting TRBD2. This sequence was found in a woman aged 30 to 39 with COVID-19, enrolled during active disease. Source material: peripheral blood. The CDR3, as DNA: TGTGCCAGCAGGGCGACTAGCGGGAGTCCCCTGGAGACCCAGTACTTC. The encoded protein is CASRATSGSPLETQYF.